These 18 T cell receptor beta chains originate from one sample sequenced in a study of blood T cells in healthy people across ages. Alongside a J-beta primer mix, a sample-barcoded 5' primer served in a second PCR lasting 7 to 11 cycles. TCRdb re-called the 5' RACE reads with MiXCR, one entry per CDR3 protein. The table shows 1.5 million to 2 million distinct CDR3 sequences, with approximately 39% occurring only once. Sequencing used blood. The origin of the receptors is a human donor in good health.

V gene TRBV29-1 combines with J gene TRBJ2-3; 10 bases are a match to TRBD2. V shed 3 bases, J shed 4 bases, and the junction held 10 bases outside the gene matches. CDR1 and CDR2 from the germline V gene are SQVTM and ANQGSEA. CDR3 length equals 16 residues. The CDR3 sequence: CSVDPSSGGLPDTQYF. DNA of the CDR3: TGCAGCGTTGACCCTTCTAGCGGGGGCCTTCCAGATACGCAGTATTTT.

The chain has TRBV29-1 and TRBJ1-2; TRBD1 might be the D (6 bases). Germline loops: CDR1 SQVTM, CDR2 ANQGSEA. Between the trimmed V and J ends, which lost 6 bases and 7 bases, there was a span of 15 bases. This CDR3 is 12 amino acids long. The CDR3: CSVERGGVGYTF. In nucleotides, the CDR3 is TGCAGCGTGGAGAGGGGGGGCGTTGGCTACACCTTC.

Only a few counts were recorded for this clonotype. The V gene is TRBV7-8, the J gene TRBJ2-1; D unclear. This CDR3 has 15 amino acids. Germline CDR1 is SGHVS and CDR2 is FQNEAQ. Trimming took off 1 base at V and 7 bases at J, with 14 bases between the two ends. The CDR3 loop is CASSLVRSRWNEQFF. The DNA of the CDR3 is TGTGCCAGCAGCTTAGTCAGGTCCCGGTGGAATGAGCAGTTCTTC.

The CDR3 region has the DNA TGTGCCATCAGCCCCCGGACAGGGAAAGATTCACCCCTCCACTTT. This translates into CAISPRTGKDSPLHF. The chain uses TRBV10-3 and TRBJ1-6, with 8 bases matching TRBD1. This CDR3 is built from 15 residues. Germline V gene lookup returns CDR1 ENHRY and CDR2 SYGVKD. Trimming removed 6 bases from V and 8 bases from J; junction bases left unmatched: 9.

This clonotype was counted only a few times. The genes are TRBV7-9 and TRBJ2-3; unclear D gene. The CDR3 runs 14 residues. Germline CDR1 is SEHNR and CDR2 is FQNEAQ (reference sequence). The V end lost 3 bases, the J end lost 1 base, and 8 bases lay between the germline ends. CDR3 residues: CASSFQMGTDTQYF. The CDR3 bases are TGTGCCAGCAGCTTCCAGATGGGCACAGATACGCAGTATTTT.

This clonotype was counted between two and nine times. The genes are TRBV12-3 or TRBV12-4 and TRBJ1-2; perhaps TRBD1 as D (5 bases). The CDR3 length is 15 residues. V was shortened by 8 bases and J by 3 bases, with 19 bases between the two germline ends. The CDR3 region is CASFTGAPGHYGYTF. The CDR3, as DNA: TGTGCCAGCTTTACCGGGGCACCCGGCCACTATGGCTACACCTTC.

This clonotype was counted only a few times. This rearrangement joins TRBV28 to TRBJ2-7; 10 positions agree with TRBD1. Trimming cost V 7 bases and J 6 bases; bases outside gene matches: 12. Germline values: CDR1 MDHEN, CDR2 SYDVKM. This CDR3 comprises 15 residues. The CDR3 is CASKVIGTGVVEQYF. For the CDR3, the DNA is TGTGCCAGCAAAGTTATCGGGACAGGGGTGGTCGAGCAGTACTTC.

There are a few counts of this clonotype. The gene calls are TRBV27 and TRBJ2-1; the match to TRBD1 covers 10 bases. Losses at the gene ends were 5 bases for V and 8 bases for J; bases not matched to a gene: 9. This CDR3 has 15 amino acids. Germline V gives CDR1 MNHEY, CDR2 SMNVEV (reference sequence). The CDR3 protein is CASSPTGGSVHEQFF. The CDR3 nucleotides read TGTGCCAGCAGTCCGACAGGGGGCTCCGTCCATGAGCAGTTCTTC.

This clonotype was found a few times. The chain combines TRBV12-3 or TRBV12-4 with TRBJ2-5; D is uncertain. TRBJ2-7 matches the DNA end more closely, so the J call is doubtful. This CDR3 has 13 residues. CDR3 coding DNA: TGTGCCAGCAGTTACCTCGTACGAGACGAGCAGTACTTC. Encoded protein: CASSYLVRDEQYF.

The chain links TRBV20-1 to TRBJ2-3; 8 nucleotides match TRBD2. CDR1 DFQATT and CDR2 SNEGSKA come from the germline V gene (reference sequence). J was trimmed by 0 bases and V by 0 bases; bases with no gene match: 17. The CDR3 extends over 20 amino acids. DNA of the CDR3: TGCAGTGCTAGAGAGGGCGGACTAGCTCAAGATCTTCGTAGCACAGATACGCAGTATTTT. Protein: CSAREGGLAQDLRSTDTQYF.

The genes are TRBV12-3 or TRBV12-4 and TRBJ2-3; 8 bases agree with TRBD2. The CDR3 runs 16 residues. The V segment lost 3 bases and the J segment 1 base; nucleotides outside the gene matches: 6. The DNA for the CDR3 is TGTGCCAGCAGTTTCCGGGGGGGATCAGGCACAGATACGCAGTATTTT. It encodes CASSFRGGSGTDTQYF.

CDR3 in amino acids: CASSQVGGSLSKNIQYF. The DNA for the CDR3 is TGTGCCAGCAGCCAAGTCGGAGGGTCGCTATCCAAAAACATTCAGTACTTC. The J gene is TRBJ2-4, the V gene TRBV3-1, with TRBD2 as a possible D gene (6 bases). The V gene's germline CDR1 is LGHDT and CDR2 YNNKEL (reference sequence). The CDR3 has 17 amino acids. V gave up 1 base and J gave up 2 bases, with 15 bases separating them. The full variable domain, completed using reference TRBV3-1 and TRBJ2-4, is DTAVSQTPKYLVTQMGNDKSIKCEQNLGHDTMYWYKQDSKKFLKIMFSYNNKELIINETVPNRFSPKSPDKAHLNLHINSLELGDSAVYFCASSQVGGSLSKNIQYFGAGTRLSVL.

The chain employs TRBV20-1 and TRBJ2-7; 8 nucleotides match TRBD1. V lost 6 bases, J lost 6 bases, and 10 bases stayed unmatched. Germline CDR1 and CDR2: DFQATT and SNEGSKA (reference sequence). The CDR3 totals 13 residues. The CDR3 sequence is CSAKTGDVGEQYF. The CDR3 DNA sequence: TGCAGTGCCAAGACAGGGGACGTTGGCGAGCAGTACTTC.

This clonotype occurred a few times. This chain joins TRBV29-1 and TRBJ2-7; TRBD1 might be the D (5 bases). The V gene's germline CDR1 is SQVTM and CDR2 ANQGSEA. V was trimmed by 4 bases and J by 3 bases, leaving 13 bases between them. The CDR3 is made up of 13 amino acids. The CDR3 reads CSVAIPGYYEQYF. The CDR3 DNA reads TGCAGCGTTGCAATCCCAGGGTACTACGAGCAGTACTTC.

CDR3 sequence reads: CASSRSPYQETQYF. The DNA for the CDR3 is TGTGCCAGCAGCCGGAGCCCCTATCAAGAGACCCAGTACTTC. J is TRBJ2-5 and V is TRBV9; no reliable D call. Trimming removed 4 bases from V and 2 bases from J, with 12 bases in between. The CDR3 totals 14 residues. The germline gives CDR1 SGDLS, CDR2 YYNGEE.

CDR3 bases: TGCGCCAGCAGCCACCGGACTAGCGTTGGAGATACGCAGTATTTT. Its translation is CASSHRTSVGDTQYF. This chain joins TRBV4-3 and TRBJ2-3, with TRBD2 matching over 9 bases. CDR1 and CDR2 from the germline V gene are LGHNA and YSLEER. With 3 bases clipped from V and 5 bases from J, the junction kept 6 bases outside the gene matches. The CDR3 spans 15 residues.

The J gene is TRBJ2-7, the V gene TRBV10-3; TRBD2 matches at 7 bases. The J segment lost 1 base and the V segment lost 4 bases, leaving 4 bases of the junction unmatched. Per the germline V gene, CDR1 is ENHRY and CDR2 is SYGVKD. The CDR3 covers 14 residues. CDR3 amino acids: CAISGRLASYEQYF. The CDR3 DNA reads TGTGCCATCAGTGGCCGACTAGCATCCTACGAGCAGTACTTC.

V is TRBV7-3 and J is TRBJ1-2; TRBD1 matches 8 bases. This CDR3 has 13 residues. The germline CDR1 and CDR2 sequences are SGHTA and FQGTGA. V gave up 8 bases and J gave up 7 bases; unmatched junction bases: 9. In nucleotides, the CDR3 is TGTGCCAGCTCACCGGACAGGGCCCGTGGCTACACCTTC. This codes for CASSPDRARGYTF.